Described below is a single T cell receptor beta chain sequence and its context. Its antigen is still unknown. The same CDR3 can be traced to other DNA sequences in this sample. The CDR3 extends over 14 amino acids. CDR1 is SGDLS and CDR2 is YYNGEE in the germline V gene. Between the trimmed V and J ends, which lost 0 bases and 7 bases, there was a span of 13 bases. These data are taken from a study of cytomegalovirus exposure and HLA in healthy donors. In the PCR, 60 Vbeta and 13 Jbeta primers were used. The data were produced by immunoSEQ multiplex PCR, yet TCRdb's version contains in-frame clones alone and is incomplete. This sample has around 150,000 clones, with 60% to 85% found just once. Study-wide findings and caveats: Previously analyzed data showed that most TCR beta V segments were productive at a frequency of about 87% or about 30%. Most subjects had HLA-A and HLA-B alleles reportedly predicted accurately by TCR beta sequences. Later analysis demonstrated an association between a missense DCLRE1C variant and TCR beta V- and J-gene trimming.

Specimen: PBMCs. The chain employs TRBV9 and TRBJ1-2; D is possibly TRBD1 (5 bases). This TCR was sampled from a male donor in good health and CMV-seronegative. The chain's CDR3 is CASSVALAGGGYTF. CDR3 nucleotides: TGTGCCAGCAGCGTAGCCTTGGCCGGGGGTGGCTACACCTTC. The variable domain in full, with the rest retrieved from reference TRBV9 and TRBJ1-2, is DSGVTQTPKHLITATGQRVTLRCSPRSGDLSVYWYQQSLDQGLQFLIQYYNGEERAKGNILERFSAQQFPDLHSELNLSSLELGDSALYFCASSVALAGGGYTFGSGTRLTVV.